This is a list of T cell receptor beta chains from one sample in a study of Ad26.COV2.S vaccination and SARS-CoV-2 variants. The table came from immunoSEQ multiplex PCR; TCRdb's copy has only in-frame clones and leaves some out. The table records hundreds of thousands of clones, 88% of them present only once. The starting material was peripheral blood, obtained in a trial of Ad26.COV2.S vaccine versus placebo. Receptor source: a person between 18 and 65 years old who received the Ad26.COV2.S COVID-19 vaccine or a placebo. Each CDR3 is given with its conserved first and last residue. D genes are given only for firm matches. A clone size is listed for some rows: how often the clone was seen (once, few, many), or a class if it is expanded.

>13|TRBJ2-5|.|TRBV7-3|.
TGTGCCAGCAGCTTAAACTATAAAGAGACCCAGTACTTC
CASSLNYKETQYF
>13|TRBJ2-7|TRBD1|TRBV7-9|.
TGTGCCAGCAGCGTCACAGGGGCCAACGAGCAGTACTTC
CASSVTGANEQYF
>15|TRBJ2-7|TRBD2|TRBV7-2|.
TGTGCCAGCAGCCCGTGGGGGGGAAACTCCTACGAGCAGTACTTC
CASSPWGGNSYEQYF
>13|TRBJ1-4|.|TRBV28|.
TGTGCCACCAACCCGGTGCTTAATGAAAAACTGTTTTTT
CATNPVLNEKLFF
>18|TRBJ1-6|TRBD1|TRBV5-1|.
TGCGCCAGCAGCCCCGGGACAGGAGCCTGGTCCTATAATTCACCCCTCCACTTT
CASSPGTGAWSYNSPLHF
>14|TRBJ1-1|.|TRBV3-1/TRBV3-2|.
TGTGCCAGCAGCCGGTTATGGATGAACACTGAAGCTTTCTTT
CASSRLWMNTEAFF
>17|TRBJ2-7|.|TRBV21-1|.
TGTGCCAGCAGCAAGTCAAAGTCCCAAGGACAGGGGGACGAGCAGTACTTC
CASSKSKSQGQGDEQYF
>17|TRBJ1-3|.|TRBV19|.
TGTGCCAGTAGTATATTAGTGGGCTCGAGCTCTGGAAACACCATATATTTT
CASSILVGSSSGNTIYF
>13|TRBJ2-5|.|TRBV10-3|.
TGTGCCATCAGCCTAGCACCGGAAGAGACCCAGTACTTC
CAISLAPEETQYF
>15|TRBJ1-1|TRBD1|TRBV9|.
TGTGCCAGCAGCGTAACTACAGGGGAGGGTACTGAAGCTTTCTTT
CASSVTTGEGTEAFF
>19|TRBJ1-5|TRBD1|TRBV18|.
TGTGCCAGCTCACCTTTACCAGGACAGGGGCCTTATAGCAATCAGCCCCAGCATTTT
CASSPLPGQGPYSNQPQHF
>15|TRBJ1-5|.|TRBV30|once
TGTGCCTGGAGTCCGGGACTTTATAGCAATCAGCCCCAGCATTTT
CAWSPGLYSNQPQHF
>13|TRBJ1-1|.|TRBV7-9|.
TGTGCCAGCAGTCCGGGGATCAACACTGAAGCTTTCTTT
CASSPGINTEAFF
>16|TRBJ2-1|TRBD2|TRBV30|.
TGTGCCTGGAGTGTACTTTCCGGCGGGAGCAACAATGAGCAGTTCTTC
CAWSVLSGGSNNEQFF
>16|TRBJ2-5|TRBD1|TRBV7-2|.
TGTGCCAGCAGCTTAGGATGGGACAGGGAGCGAGAGACCCAGTACTTC
CASSLGWDRERETQYF
>11|TRBJ2-3|.|TRBV14|.
TGTGCCAGCAGCCAAGCAGATACGCAGTATTTT
CASSQADTQYF
>16|TRBJ1-1|TRBD1|TRBV6-2/TRBV6-3|.
TGTGCCAGCAGTCTAGACAGGGCGCTAAGGAACACTGAAGCTTTCTTT
CASSLDRALRNTEAFF
>14|TRBJ2-5|.|TRBV29-1|.
TGCAGCGTGATGGAGGGGGGAGGTCAAGAGACCCAGTACTTC
CSVMEGGGQETQYF
>13|TRBJ2-7|.|TRBV7-9|.
TGTGCCAGCAGTGTATACGGGGGCAACGAGCAGTACTTC
CASSVYGGNEQYF
>15|TRBJ1-5|.|TRBV3-1/TRBV3-2|.
TGTGCCAGCAGCCAACAGGGGCTTAGCAATCAGCCCCAGCATTTT
CASSQQGLSNQPQHF
>15|TRBJ2-3|.|TRBV7-9|.
TGTGCCAGCAGCTCCTCCTTGGCCGGGATGGATACGCAGTATTTT
CASSSSLAGMDTQYF
>15|TRBJ2-2|.|TRBV6-4|.
TGTGCCAGCAAGGGGCAGTACACGAACACCGGGGAGCTGTTTTTT
CASKGQYTNTGELFF
>16|TRBJ2-2|TRBD2|TRBV7-7|.
TGTGCTAGCAGCCCTCCCGGGACTACTGGATCCGGGGAGCTGTTTTTT
CASSPPGTTGSGELFF
>14|TRBJ2-2|TRBD2|TRBV30|.
TGTGCCTGGTCCGCGGGGGTTAACGCCGGGGAGCTGTTTTTT
CAWSAGVNAGELFF
>14|TRBJ1-2|TRBD1|TRBV25-1|.
TGTGCCAGCAGTAGACAGGGGGTGAACTATGGCTACACCTTC
CASSRQGVNYGYTF
>17|TRBJ2-1|TRBD1|TRBV6-2/TRBV6-3|.
TGTGCCAGCAGTTACTCGAGGACAGGGATGTTTTCCAATGAGCAGTTCTTC
CASSYSRTGMFSNEQFF
>14|TRBJ2-3|.|TRBV4-3|.
TGCGCCAGCAGCCAAGAGGAGGGTCAAGATACGCAGTATTTT
CASSQEEGQDTQYF
>15|TRBJ1-2|TRBD1|TRBV28|.
TGTGCCAGCAGTTTAGGGGGTCAGGGGGTGGGCGGCTACACCTTC
CASSLGGQGVGGYTF
>13|TRBJ2-1|TRBD1|TRBV6-5|.
TGTGCCAGCAGTTACGGGACAGTCAATGAGCAGTTCTTC
CASSYGTVNEQFF
>14|TRBJ1-3|.|TRBV15|.
TGTGCCACCAGCAGAGAGGGTTTTGGAAACACCATATATTTT
CATSREGFGNTIYF